The entry below describes one T cell receptor (beta chain). Antigen: not known. The data stem from a study of T cell responses to AZD1222 COVID-19 vaccine. The CDR3 spans 13 residues. Trimming pared 2 bases from V and 5 bases from J, leaving 10 bases between. Germline loops: CDR1 LGHNA, CDR2 YSLEER. The study, taken as a whole, reports: The donor group comprised mostly white British people and more females; the analysis possibly underestimated clonal diversity. Baseline serostatus was positive in only a handful of AZD1222 recipients.

Sequencing used immunoSEQ multiplex PCR; TCRdb keeps in-frame clones, though not all of them. The sample contains roughly 200,000 clones, roughly 92% of which appear only once. This TCR was sampled from an adult who received the AZD1222 COVID-19 vaccine. The V and J genes are TRBV4-3 and TRBJ2-7, with D unresolved. The sample consisted of peripheral blood, taken 28 days after the second AZD1222 dose. CDR3 sequence reads: CASSQILWDEQYF. CDR3 coding DNA: TGCGCCAGCAGCCAAATCCTGTGGGACGAGCAGTACTTC.